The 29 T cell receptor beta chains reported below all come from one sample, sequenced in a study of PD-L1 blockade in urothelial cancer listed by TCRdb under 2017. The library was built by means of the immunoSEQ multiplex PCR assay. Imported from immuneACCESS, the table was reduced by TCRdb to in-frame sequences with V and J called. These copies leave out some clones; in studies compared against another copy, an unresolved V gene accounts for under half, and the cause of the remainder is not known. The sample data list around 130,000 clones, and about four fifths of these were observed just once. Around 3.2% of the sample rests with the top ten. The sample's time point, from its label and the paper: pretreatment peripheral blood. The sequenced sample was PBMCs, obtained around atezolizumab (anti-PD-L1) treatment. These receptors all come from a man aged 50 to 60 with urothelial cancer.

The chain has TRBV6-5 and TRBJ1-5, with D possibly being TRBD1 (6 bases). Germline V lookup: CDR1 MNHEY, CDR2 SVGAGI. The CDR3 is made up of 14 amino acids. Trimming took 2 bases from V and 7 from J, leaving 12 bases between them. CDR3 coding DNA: TGTGCCAGCAGTTACGGTCAGGGGTGGCAGCCCCAGCATTTT. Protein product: CASSYGQGWQPQHF.

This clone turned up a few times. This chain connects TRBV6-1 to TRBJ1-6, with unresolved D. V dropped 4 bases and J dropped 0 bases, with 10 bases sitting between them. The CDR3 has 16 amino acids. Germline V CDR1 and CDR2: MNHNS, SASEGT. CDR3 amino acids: CASSGRPSSYNSPLHF. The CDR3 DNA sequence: TGTGCCAGCAGTGGTAGGCCTAGCTCCTATAATTCACCCCTCCACTTT.

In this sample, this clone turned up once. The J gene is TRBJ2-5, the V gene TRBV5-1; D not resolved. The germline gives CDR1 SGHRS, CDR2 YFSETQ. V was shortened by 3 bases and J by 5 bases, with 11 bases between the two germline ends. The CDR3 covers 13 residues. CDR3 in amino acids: CASSSGPVETQYF. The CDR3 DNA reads TGCGCCAGCAGCTCGGGTCCTGTGGAGACCCAGTACTTC. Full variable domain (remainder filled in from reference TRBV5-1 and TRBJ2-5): KAGVTQTPRYLIKTRGQQVTLSCSPISGHRSVSWYQQTPGQGLQFLFEYFSETQRNKGNFPGRFSGRQFSNSRSEMNVSTLELGDSALYLCASSSGPVETQYFGPGTRLLVL.

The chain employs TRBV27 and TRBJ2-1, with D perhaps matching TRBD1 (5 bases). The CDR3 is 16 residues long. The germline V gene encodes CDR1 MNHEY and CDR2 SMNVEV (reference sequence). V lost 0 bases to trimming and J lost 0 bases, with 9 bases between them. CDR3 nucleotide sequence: TGTGCCAGCAGTTTATCAATACAGGCCTCCTACAATGAGCAGTTCTTC. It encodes CASSLSIQASYNEQFF.

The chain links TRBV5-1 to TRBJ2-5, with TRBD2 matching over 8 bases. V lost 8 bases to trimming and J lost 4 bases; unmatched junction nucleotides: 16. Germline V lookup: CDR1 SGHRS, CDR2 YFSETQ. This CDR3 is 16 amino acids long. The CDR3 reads CASKVQSGTSAETQYF. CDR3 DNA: TGCGCCAGTAAGGTACAGTCCGGGACTAGTGCAGAGACCCAGTACTTC.

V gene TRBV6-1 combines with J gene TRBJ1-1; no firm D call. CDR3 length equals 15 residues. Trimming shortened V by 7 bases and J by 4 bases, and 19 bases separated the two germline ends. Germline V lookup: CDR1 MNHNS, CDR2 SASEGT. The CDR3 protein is CASTQPSRFGTEAFF. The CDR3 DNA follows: TGTGCCAGCACCCAACCGTCACGGTTCGGCACTGAAGCTTTCTTT.

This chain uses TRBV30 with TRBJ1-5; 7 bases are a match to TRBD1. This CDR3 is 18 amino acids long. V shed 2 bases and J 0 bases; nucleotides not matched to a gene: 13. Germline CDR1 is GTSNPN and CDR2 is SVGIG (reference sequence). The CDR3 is CAWSQGDISLGSNQPQHF. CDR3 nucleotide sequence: TGTGCCTGGAGTCAGGGGGACATTTCCTTAGGTAGCAATCAGCCCCAGCATTTT.

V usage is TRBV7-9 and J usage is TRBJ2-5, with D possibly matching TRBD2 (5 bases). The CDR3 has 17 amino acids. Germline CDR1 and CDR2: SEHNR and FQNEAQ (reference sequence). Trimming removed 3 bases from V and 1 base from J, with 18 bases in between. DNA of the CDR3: TGTGCCAGCAGCTTTTGGGGATCGGGGAGACTCCAAGAGACCCAGTACTTC. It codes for CASSFWGSGRLQETQYF.

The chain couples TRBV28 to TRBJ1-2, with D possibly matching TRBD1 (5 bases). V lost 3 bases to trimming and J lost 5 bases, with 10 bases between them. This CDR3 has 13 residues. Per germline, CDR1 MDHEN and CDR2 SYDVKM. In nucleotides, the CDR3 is TGTGCCAGCAGTTTGTCAGGGAGGTATGGCTACACCTTC. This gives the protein CASSLSGRYGYTF.

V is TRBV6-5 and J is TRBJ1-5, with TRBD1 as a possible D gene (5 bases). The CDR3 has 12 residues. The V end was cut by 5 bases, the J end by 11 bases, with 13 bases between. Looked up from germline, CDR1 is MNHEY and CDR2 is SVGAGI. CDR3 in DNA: TGTGCCAGCAGTCGATCTGGGGCGGCCCAGCATTTT. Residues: CASSRSGAAQHF.

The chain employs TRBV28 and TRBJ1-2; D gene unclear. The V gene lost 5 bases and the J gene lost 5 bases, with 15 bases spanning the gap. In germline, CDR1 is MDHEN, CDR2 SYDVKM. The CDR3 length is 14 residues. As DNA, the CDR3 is TGTGCCAGCAGTACTCAGAGAGGAACATATGGCTACACCTTC. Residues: CASSTQRGTYGYTF.

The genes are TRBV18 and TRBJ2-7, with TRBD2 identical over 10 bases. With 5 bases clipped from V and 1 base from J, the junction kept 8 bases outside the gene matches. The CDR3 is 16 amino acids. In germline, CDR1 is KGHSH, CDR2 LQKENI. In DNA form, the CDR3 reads TGTGCCAGCTCAGAAACTAGCGGGGTCATATCCTACGAGCAGTACTTC. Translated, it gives CASSETSGVISYEQYF.

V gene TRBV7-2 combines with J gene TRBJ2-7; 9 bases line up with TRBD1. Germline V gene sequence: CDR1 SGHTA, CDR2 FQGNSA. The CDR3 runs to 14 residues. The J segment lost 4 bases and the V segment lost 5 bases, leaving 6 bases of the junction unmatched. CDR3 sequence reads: CASSTRQGGYEQYF. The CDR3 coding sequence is TGTGCCAGCAGCACCCGACAGGGGGGGTACGAGCAGTACTTC.

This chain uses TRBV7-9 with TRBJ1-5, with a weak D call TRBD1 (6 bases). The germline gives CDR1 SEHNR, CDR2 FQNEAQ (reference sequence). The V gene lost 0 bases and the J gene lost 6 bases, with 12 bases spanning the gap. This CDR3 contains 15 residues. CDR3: CASSLATGQSQPQHF. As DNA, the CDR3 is TGTGCCAGCAGCTTAGCGACTGGACAGTCTCAGCCCCAGCATTTT.

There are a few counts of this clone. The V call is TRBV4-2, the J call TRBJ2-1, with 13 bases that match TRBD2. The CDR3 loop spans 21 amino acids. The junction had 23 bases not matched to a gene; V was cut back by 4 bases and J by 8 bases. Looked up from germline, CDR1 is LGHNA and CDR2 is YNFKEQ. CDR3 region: CASSPRLGFGLAGVGVHEQFF. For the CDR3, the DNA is TGTGCCAGCAGCCCAAGGCTAGGATTCGGACTAGCGGGAGTGGGGGTTCATGAGCAGTTCTTC.

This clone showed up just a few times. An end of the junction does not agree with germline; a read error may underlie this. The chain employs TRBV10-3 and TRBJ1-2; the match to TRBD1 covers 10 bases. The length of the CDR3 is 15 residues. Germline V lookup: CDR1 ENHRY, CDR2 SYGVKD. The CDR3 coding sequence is TGTGCCATCAGTGAATGGACAGGGGGAAACTATGGCTGCACCTTC. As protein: CAISEWTGGNYGCTF.

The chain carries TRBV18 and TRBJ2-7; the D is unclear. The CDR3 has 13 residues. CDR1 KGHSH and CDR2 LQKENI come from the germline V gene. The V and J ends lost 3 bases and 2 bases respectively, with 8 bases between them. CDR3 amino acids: CASSPRRTYEQYF. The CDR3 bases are TGTGCCAGCTCACCGAGGAGAACCTACGAGCAGTACTTC.

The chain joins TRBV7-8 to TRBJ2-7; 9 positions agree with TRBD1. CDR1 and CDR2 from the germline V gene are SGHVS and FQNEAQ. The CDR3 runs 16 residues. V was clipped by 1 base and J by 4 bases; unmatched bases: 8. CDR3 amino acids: CASSLGTGTGRYEQYF. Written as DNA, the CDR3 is TGTGCCAGCAGCTTAGGAACCGGGACAGGGAGGTACGAGCAGTACTTC.

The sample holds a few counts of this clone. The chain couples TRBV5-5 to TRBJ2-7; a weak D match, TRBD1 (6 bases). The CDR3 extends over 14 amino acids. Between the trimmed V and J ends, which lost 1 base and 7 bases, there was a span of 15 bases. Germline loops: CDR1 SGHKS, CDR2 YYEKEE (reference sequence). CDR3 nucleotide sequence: TGTGCCAGCAGCTTGACAGGGCCTTTAGGGGAGCAGTACTTC. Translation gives CASSLTGPLGEQYF.

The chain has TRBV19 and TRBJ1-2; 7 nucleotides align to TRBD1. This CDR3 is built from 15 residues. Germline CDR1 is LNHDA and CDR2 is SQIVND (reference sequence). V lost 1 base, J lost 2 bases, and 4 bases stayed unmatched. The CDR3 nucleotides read TGTGCCAGTAGTATAGTTCCAGGGGGAAACTATGGCTACACCTTC. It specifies CASSIVPGGNYGYTF.

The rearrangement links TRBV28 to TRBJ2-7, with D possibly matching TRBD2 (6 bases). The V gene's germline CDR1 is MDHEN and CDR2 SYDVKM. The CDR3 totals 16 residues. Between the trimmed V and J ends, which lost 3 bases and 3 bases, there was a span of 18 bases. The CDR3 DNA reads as TGTGCCAGCAGTTTTGAGAGACGGGACTTCGTCTACGAGCAGTACTTC. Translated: CASSFERRDFVYEQYF.

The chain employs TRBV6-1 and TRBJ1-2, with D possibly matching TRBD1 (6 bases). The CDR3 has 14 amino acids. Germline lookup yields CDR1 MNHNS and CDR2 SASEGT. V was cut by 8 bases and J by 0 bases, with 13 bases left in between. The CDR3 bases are TGTGCCAGCGGGGGGGCAGCCACTAACTATGGCTACACCTTC. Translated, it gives CASGGAATNYGYTF.

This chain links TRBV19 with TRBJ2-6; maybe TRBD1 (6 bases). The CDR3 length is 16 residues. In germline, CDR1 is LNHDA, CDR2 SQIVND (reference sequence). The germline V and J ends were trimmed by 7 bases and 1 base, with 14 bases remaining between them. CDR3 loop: CASNQDRLSGANVLTF. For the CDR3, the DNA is TGTGCCAGTAACCAAGACAGGTTATCTGGGGCCAACGTCCTGACTTTC. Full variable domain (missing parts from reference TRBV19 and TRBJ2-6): DGGITQSPKYLFRKEGQNVTLSCEQNLNHDAMYWYRQDPGQGLRLIYYSQIVNDFQKGDIAEGYSVSREKKESFPLTVTSAQKNPTAFYLCASNQDRLSGANVLTFGAGSRLTVL.

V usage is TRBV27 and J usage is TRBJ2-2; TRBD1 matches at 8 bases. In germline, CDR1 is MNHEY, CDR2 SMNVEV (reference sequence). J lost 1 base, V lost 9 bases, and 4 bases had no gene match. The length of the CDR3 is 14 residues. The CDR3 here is CASRDRRNTGELFF. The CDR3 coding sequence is TGTGCCAGTCGGGACAGGAGGAACACCGGGGAGCTGTTTTTT.

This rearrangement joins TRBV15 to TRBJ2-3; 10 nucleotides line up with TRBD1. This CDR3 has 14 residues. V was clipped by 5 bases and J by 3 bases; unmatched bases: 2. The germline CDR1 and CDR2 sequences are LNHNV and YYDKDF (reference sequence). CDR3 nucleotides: TGTGCCACCAGCCGGGGACAGGGGACAGATACGCAGTATTTT. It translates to CATSRGQGTDTQYF. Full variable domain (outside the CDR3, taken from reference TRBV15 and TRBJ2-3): DAMVIQNPRYQVTQFGKPVTLSCSQTLNHNVMYWYQQKSSQAPKLLFHYYDKDFNNEADTPDNFQSRRPNTSFCFLDIRSPGLGDTAMYLCATSRGQGTDTQYFGPGTRLTVL.

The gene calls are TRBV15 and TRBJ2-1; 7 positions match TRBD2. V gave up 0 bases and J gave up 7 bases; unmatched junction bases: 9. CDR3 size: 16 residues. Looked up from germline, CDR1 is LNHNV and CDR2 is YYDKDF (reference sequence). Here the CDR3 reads CATSREASGTGNEQFF. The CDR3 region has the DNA TGTGCCACCAGCAGAGAGGCCAGCGGGACTGGGAATGAGCAGTTCTTC.

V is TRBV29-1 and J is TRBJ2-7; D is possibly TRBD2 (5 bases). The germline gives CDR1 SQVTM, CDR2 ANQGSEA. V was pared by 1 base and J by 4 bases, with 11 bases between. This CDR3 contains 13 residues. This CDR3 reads CSVEGGSRYEQYF. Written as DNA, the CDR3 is TGCAGCGTTGAAGGAGGGAGCAGGTACGAGCAGTACTTC.

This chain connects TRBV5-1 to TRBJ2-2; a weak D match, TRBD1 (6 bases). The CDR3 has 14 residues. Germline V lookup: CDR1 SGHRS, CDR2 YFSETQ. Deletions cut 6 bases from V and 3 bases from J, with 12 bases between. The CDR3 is CASKGYRDTGELFF. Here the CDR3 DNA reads TGCGCCAGCAAGGGGTACAGGGACACCGGGGAGCTGTTTTTT.

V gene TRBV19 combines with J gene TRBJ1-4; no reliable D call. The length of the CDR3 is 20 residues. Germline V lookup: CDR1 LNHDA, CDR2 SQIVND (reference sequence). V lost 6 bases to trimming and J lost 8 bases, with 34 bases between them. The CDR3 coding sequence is TGTGCCAGTAGCCCAAGTCTCAGTATTCCTTTGCCAATAAGGGAGGAAAAACTGTTTTTT. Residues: CASSPSLSIPLPIREEKLFF.